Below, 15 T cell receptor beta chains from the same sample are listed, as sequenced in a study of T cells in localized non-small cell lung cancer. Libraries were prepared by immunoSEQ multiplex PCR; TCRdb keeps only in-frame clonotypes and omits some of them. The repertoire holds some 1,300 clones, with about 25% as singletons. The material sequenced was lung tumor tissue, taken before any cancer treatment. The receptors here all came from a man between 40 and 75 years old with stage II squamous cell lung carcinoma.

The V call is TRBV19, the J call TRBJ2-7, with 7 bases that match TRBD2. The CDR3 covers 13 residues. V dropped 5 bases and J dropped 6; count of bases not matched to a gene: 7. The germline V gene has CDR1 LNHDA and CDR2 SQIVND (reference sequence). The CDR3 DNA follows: TGTGCCAGTAGTCACGCGGGAGTTCTCGAGCAGTACTTC. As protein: CASSHAGVLEQYF. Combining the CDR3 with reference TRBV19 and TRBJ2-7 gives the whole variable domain DGGITQSPKYLFRKEGQNVTLSCEQNLNHDAMYWYRQDPGQGLRLIYYSQIVNDFQKGDIAEGYSVSREKKESFPLTVTSAQKNPTAFYLCASSHAGVLEQYFGPGTRLTVT.

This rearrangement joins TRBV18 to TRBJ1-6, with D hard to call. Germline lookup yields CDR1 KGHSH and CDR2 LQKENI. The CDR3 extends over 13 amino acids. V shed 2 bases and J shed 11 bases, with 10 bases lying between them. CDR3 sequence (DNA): TGTGCCAGCTCACCAGACACCCAGACACCCCTCCACTTT. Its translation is CASSPDTQTPLHF.

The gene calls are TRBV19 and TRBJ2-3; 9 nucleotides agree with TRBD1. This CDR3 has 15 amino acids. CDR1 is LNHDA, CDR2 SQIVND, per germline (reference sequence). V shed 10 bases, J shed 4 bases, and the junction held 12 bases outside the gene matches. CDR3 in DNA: TGTGCCACCAAGACGACGGACAGGGGAGCAGATACGCAGTATTTT. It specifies CATKTTDRGADTQYF.

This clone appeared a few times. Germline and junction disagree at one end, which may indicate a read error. The CDR3 DNA reads as TGCGCCATCAGTGAAGACAGGGCTTACTATGGCTACACCTTC. This encodes CAISEDRAYYGYTF. This rearrangement joins TRBV10-2 to TRBJ1-2; 7 nucleotides match TRBD1. This CDR3 spans 14 amino acids. Germline CDR1 is WSHSY and CDR2 is SAAADI.

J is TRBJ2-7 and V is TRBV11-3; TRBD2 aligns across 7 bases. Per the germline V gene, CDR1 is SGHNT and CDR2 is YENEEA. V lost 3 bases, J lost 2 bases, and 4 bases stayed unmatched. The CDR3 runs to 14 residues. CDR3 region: CASSLAGGAYEQYF. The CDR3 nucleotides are TGTGCCAGCAGCTTGGCTGGGGGGGCCTACGAGCAGTACTTC.

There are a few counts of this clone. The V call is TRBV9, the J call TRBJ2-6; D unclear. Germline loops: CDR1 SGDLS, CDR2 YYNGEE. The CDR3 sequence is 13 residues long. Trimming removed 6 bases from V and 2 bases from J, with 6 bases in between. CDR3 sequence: CASTNAGANVLTF. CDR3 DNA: TGTGCCAGCACCAACGCTGGGGCCAACGTCCTGACTTTC.

The CDR3 protein is CASSPRPGAMIFEAFF. The CDR3 region has the DNA TGTGCCAGTAGTCCTAGGCCAGGGGCCATGATTTTCGAAGCTTTCTTT. J is TRBJ1-1 and V is TRBV19; possible D gene TRBD1, 6 bases. The CDR3 extends over 16 amino acids. Germline V gene sequence: CDR1 LNHDA, CDR2 SQIVND (reference sequence). V lost 5 bases and J 8 bases, leaving 24 bases between the germline ends. The entire variable domain, with the rest obtained from reference TRBV19 and TRBJ1-1, is as follows: DGGITQSPKYLFRKEGQNVTLSCEQNLNHDAMYWYRQDPGQGLRLIYYSQIVNDFQKGDIAEGYSVSREKKESFPLTVTSAQKNPTAFYLCASSPRPGAMIFEAFFGQGTRLTVV.

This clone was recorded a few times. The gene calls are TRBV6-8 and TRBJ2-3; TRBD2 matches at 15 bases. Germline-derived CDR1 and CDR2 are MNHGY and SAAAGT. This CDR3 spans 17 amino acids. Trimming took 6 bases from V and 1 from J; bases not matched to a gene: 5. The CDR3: CASSGLAGGPGTDTQYF. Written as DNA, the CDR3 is TGTGCCAGCAGCGGACTAGCGGGAGGGCCTGGCACAGATACGCAGTATTTT.

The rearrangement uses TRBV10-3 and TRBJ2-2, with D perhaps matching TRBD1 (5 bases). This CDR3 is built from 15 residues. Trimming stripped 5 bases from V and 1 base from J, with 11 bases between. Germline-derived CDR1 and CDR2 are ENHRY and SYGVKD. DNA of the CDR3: TGTGCCATCAGTCCAGGGCAGGGGAACACCGGGGAGCTGTTTTTT. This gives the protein CAISPGQGNTGELFF.

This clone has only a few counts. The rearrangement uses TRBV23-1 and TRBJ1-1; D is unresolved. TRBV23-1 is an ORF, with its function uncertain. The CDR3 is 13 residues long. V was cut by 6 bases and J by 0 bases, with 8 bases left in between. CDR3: CASSGDMNTEAFF. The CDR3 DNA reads TGCGCCAGCAGCGGAGATATGAACACTGAAGCTTTCTTT.

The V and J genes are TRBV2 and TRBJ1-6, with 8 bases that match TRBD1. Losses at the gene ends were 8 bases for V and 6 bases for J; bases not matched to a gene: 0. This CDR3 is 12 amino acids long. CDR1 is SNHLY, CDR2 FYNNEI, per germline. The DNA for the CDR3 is TGTGCCAGCCAGGGGGCTAATTCACCCCTCCACTTT. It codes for CASQGANSPLHF.

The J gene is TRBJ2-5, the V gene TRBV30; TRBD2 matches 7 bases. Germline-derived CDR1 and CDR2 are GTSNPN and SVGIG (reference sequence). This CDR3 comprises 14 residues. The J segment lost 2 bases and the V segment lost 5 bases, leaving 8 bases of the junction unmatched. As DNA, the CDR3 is TGTGCCTGGGATTTCGCGGGAGTACAAGAGACCCAGTACTTC. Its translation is CAWDFAGVQETQYF.

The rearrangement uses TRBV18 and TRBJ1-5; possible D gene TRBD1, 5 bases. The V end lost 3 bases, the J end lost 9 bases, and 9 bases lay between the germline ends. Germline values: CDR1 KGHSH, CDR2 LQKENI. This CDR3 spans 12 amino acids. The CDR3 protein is CASSPSDRPQHF. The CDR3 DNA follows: TGTGCCAGCTCACCCTCAGACAGGCCCCAGCATTTT. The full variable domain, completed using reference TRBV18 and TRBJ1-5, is NAGVMQNPRHLVRRRGQEARLRCSPMKGHSHVYWYRQLPEEGLKFMVYLQKENIIDESGMPKERFSAEFPKEGPSILRIQQVVRGDSAAYFCASSPSDRPQHFGDGTRLSIL.

The CDR3 reads CASSTRTGNNEKLFF. The CDR3 DNA reads as TGTGCCAGTAGTACCCGTACAGGGAACAATGAAAAACTGTTTTTT. V and J are TRBV19 and TRBJ1-4; perhaps TRBD1 as D (6 bases). Germline V gene sequence: CDR1 LNHDA, CDR2 SQIVND (reference sequence). Trimming took 4 bases from V and 5 from J, leaving 14 bases between them. The CDR3 runs to 15 residues.

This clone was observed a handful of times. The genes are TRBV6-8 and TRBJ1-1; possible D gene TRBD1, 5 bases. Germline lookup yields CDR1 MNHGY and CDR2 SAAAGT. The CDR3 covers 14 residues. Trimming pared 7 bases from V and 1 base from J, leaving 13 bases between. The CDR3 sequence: CASTTGGQNTEAFF. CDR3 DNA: TGTGCCAGCACCACCGGAGGACAGAACACTGAAGCTTTCTTT.